A single TCR beta chain is shown here with its context. Antigen: not known. Oncomine TCR Beta short-read sequencing was applied to DNA from cultured CD4+ T cells. TCRdb called the PCR reads again in MiXCR, with one record for every CDR3 protein. This sample has nearly 15,000 distinct CDR3 sequences; about 55% occur once, and the top ten carry about 4.2%. The record originates from a study of vaccination and CD4 T cells after COVID-19. The V end lost 6 bases, the J end lost 1 base, and 4 bases lay between the germline ends. This CDR3 region has 13 residues. Germline loops: CDR1 SGHDN, CDR2 FVKESK. Indicated treatment: roughly 10-day PBMC culture with coronavirus spike peptide pools or control peptides (ViraFEST assay).

The genes are TRBV14 and TRBJ1-6; D unresolved. Sample: CD4+ T cells from blood, cultured in vitro, taken before SARS-CoV-2 vaccination. The clonotype was recovered from a human donor who had recovered from COVID-19. The CDR3 nucleotides read TGTGCCAGCAGTAGGTCCTATAATTCACCCCTCCACTTT. Residues: CASSRSYNSPLHF.